One sample yielded the 21 T cell receptor beta chains listed below, sequenced in a study of shared clonotypes between healthy human individuals. Data came from immunoSEQ multiplex PCR; TCRdb stores just in-frame clones and leaves some out. The table lists approximately 480,000 clones, about 79% of them singletons, with under 15% in the top ten. What was sequenced was PBMCs. The receptors here all came from a woman aged 40-49 years in good health. Some clones in this sample may be carry-over from other donors' samples.

This clone has a handful of counts. V usage is TRBV7-2 and J usage is TRBJ2-3; 8 positions match TRBD1. CDR1 and CDR2 from the germline V gene are SGHTA and FQGNSA. Trimming at V came to 5 bases and at J to 4 bases, leaving 8 bases not matched to a gene. The CDR3 has 15 amino acids. Written as DNA, the CDR3 is TGTGCCAGCAGCCTGGCGACAGGGGTTTCAGATACGCAGTATTTT. Protein sequence: CASSLATGVSDTQYF.

The rearrangement uses TRBV5-1 and TRBJ2-1; 8 positions agree with TRBD2. This CDR3 spans 15 amino acids. Trimming removed 5 bases from V and 0 bases from J; junction bases left unmatched: 4. Germline lookup yields CDR1 SGHRS and CDR2 YFSETQ. The CDR3 region is CASRKSGSSYNEQFF. CDR3 nucleotide sequence: TGCGCCAGCAGAAAGAGCGGGAGCTCCTACAATGAGCAGTTCTTC. Variable domain in full (rest from reference TRBV5-1 and TRBJ2-1): KAGVTQTPRYLIKTRGQQVTLSCSPISGHRSVSWYQQTPGQGLQFLFEYFSETQRNKGNFPGRFSGRQFSNSRSEMNVSTLELGDSALYLCASRKSGSSYNEQFFGPGTRLTVL.

The V gene is TRBV7-9, the J gene TRBJ1-2; D unresolved. This CDR3 contains 13 residues. V gave up 6 bases and J gave up 4 bases, with 12 bases separating them. The V gene's germline CDR1 is SEHNR and CDR2 FQNEAQ (reference sequence). The CDR3 loop is CASRAPVGYGYTF. CDR3 in DNA: TGTGCCAGCAGAGCCCCAGTTGGCTATGGCTACACCTTC.

This chain uses TRBV27 with TRBJ2-3; the D gene is possibly TRBD1 (5 bases). V was pared by 6 bases and J by 8 bases, with 15 bases between. This CDR3 region has 13 residues. Germline V CDR1 and CDR2: MNHEY, SMNVEV (reference sequence). As DNA, the CDR3 is TGTGCCAGCAGCAGCCTTCAGGGAACTACGCAGTATTTT. Its protein product is CASSSLQGTTQYF.

The chain carries TRBV5-1 and TRBJ1-1; D is possibly TRBD1 (6 bases). CDR3 length equals 19 residues. V shed 4 bases and J shed 1 base, with 26 bases lying between them. CDR1 and CDR2 from the germline V gene are SGHRS and YFSETQ. In DNA, the CDR3 is TGCGCCAGCAGCCCGTCCTTTAGCGGGACACTGGGTCGGAACACTGAAGCTTTCTTT. This translates into CASSPSFSGTLGRNTEAFF.

The chain is built from TRBV6-1 and TRBJ2-7, with a tentative D call TRBD1 (6 bases). V was pared by 10 bases and J by 0 bases, with 13 bases between. This CDR3 comprises 13 residues. Looked up from germline, CDR1 is MNHNS and CDR2 is SASEGT. The CDR3 nucleotides read TGTGCCACAACAGGGCTGAGCTCCTACGAGCAGTACTTC. Protein product: CATTGLSSYEQYF.

Worth noting for this clone: One end of the junction varies from germline; a read error may be responsible. The gene calls are TRBV7-7 and TRBJ2-7; tentative D call: TRBD1 (6 bases). Germline CDR1 is SSHAT and CDR2 is FNYEAQ (reference sequence). The CDR3 runs to 13 residues. Here the CDR3 reads CASSLEGVGEQYF. The DNA for the CDR3 is TGTGCTAGCAGCTTAGAGGGGGTTGGGGAGCAGTACTTC.

This clone was recorded only once. The V gene is TRBV18, the J gene TRBJ2-5; 11 bases align to TRBD1. CDR1 KGHSH and CDR2 LQKENI come from the germline V gene. CDR3 length: 14 residues. The junction had 5 bases not matched to a gene; V was cut back by 6 bases and J by 5 bases. CDR3 amino acids: CASSGQGATETQYF. CDR3 bases: TGTGCCAGCTCCGGACAGGGGGCTACTGAGACCCAGTACTTC. Combining the CDR3 with reference TRBV18 and TRBJ2-5 gives the whole variable domain NAGVMQNPRHLVRRRGQEARLRCSPMKGHSHVYWYRQLPEEGLKFMVYLQKENIIDESGMPKERFSAEFPKEGPSILRIQQVVRGDSAAYFCASSGQGATETQYFGPGTRLLVL.

This chain joins TRBV30 and TRBJ2-3; D is unresolved. Germline CDR1 reads GTSNPN; CDR2 reads SVGIG (reference sequence). The length of the CDR3 is 14 residues. Trimming stripped 2 bases from V and 2 bases from J, with 11 bases between. The CDR3 DNA reads as TGTGCCTGGAGTAAGGAAAGGGACACAGATACGCAGTATTTT. Amino acids: CAWSKERDTDTQYF.

This clone has only a few counts. This CDR3 reads CASSPPTSGQYF. In DNA form, the CDR3 reads TGTGCCAGCAGCCCCCCTACTTCGGGGCAGTACTTC. The V and J genes are TRBV6-1 and TRBJ2-7; no reliable D call. With 6 bases removed from V and 9 bases from J, the gap between germline ends came to 15 bases. CDR1 and CDR2 from the germline V gene are MNHNS and SASEGT. This CDR3 has 12 residues.

This sequence joins TRBV7-9 and TRBJ2-7; no definite D call. Germline values: CDR1 SEHNR, CDR2 FQNEAQ (reference sequence). Trimming took 3 bases from V and 3 from J, leaving 9 bases between them. CDR3 length: 13 amino acids. As DNA, the CDR3 is TGTGCCAGCAGCTTTGGCCAGTTCTACGAGCAGTACTTC. It translates to CASSFGQFYEQYF. Looking up the rest from reference TRBV7-9 and TRBJ2-7 gives the full variable domain: DTGVSQNPRHKITKRGQNVTFRCDPISEHNRLYWYRQTLGQGPEFLTYFQNEAQLEKSRLLSDRFSAERPKGSFSTLEIQRTEQGDSAMYLCASSFGQFYEQYFGPGTRLTVT.

The chain combines TRBV19 with TRBJ1-2; no clear D. CDR3 size: 15 residues. The ends were cut back, 7 bases at V and 0 bases at J, with 15 bases in the middle. The germline CDR1 and CDR2 sequences are LNHDA and SQIVND (reference sequence). CDR3 amino acids: CASTLGPNTNYGYTF. The CDR3 DNA is TGTGCCAGTACCTTAGGACCTAACACTAACTATGGCTACACCTTC.

The chain is built from TRBV27 and TRBJ1-2, with TRBD1 matching over 7 bases. This CDR3 is built from 13 residues. Trimming took 6 bases from V and 7 from J; bases not matched to a gene: 8. Germline CDR1 reads MNHEY; CDR2 reads SMNVEV (reference sequence). The CDR3, as DNA: TGTGCCAGCAGACTAATAGGGGGCGGTGGCTACACCTTC. Its protein product is CASRLIGGGGYTF.

This clone was counted a few times. This rearrangement joins TRBV14 to TRBJ2-3; 8 bases are shared with TRBD2. The length of the CDR3 is 15 residues. Germline lookup yields CDR1 SGHDN and CDR2 FVKESK. The ends lost 3 bases at V and 5 bases at J; junction bases unmatched: 7. The CDR3 nucleotides are TGTGCCAGCAGCCACTCAAGGCGGGGGGAAGATACGCAGTATTTT. Translating gives CASSHSRRGEDTQYF.

The chain has TRBV28 and TRBJ2-5, with TRBD1 as a possible D gene (6 bases). The J call is in doubt because the DNA end fits TRBJ2-7 better. Germline V gives CDR1 MDHEN, CDR2 SYDVKM. The CDR3 covers 15 residues. DNA for the CDR3: TGTGCCAGCACTCTCCTTCGAGGGGGACACTACGAGCAGTACTTC. This encodes CASTLLRGGHYEQYF.

The chain joins TRBV4-1 to TRBJ1-2; no definite D call. Germline V gene sequence: CDR1 MGHRA, CDR2 YSYEKL. Trimming cost V 0 bases and J 4 bases, with 12 bases left between them. The CDR3 totals 15 residues. The CDR3 is CASSQDFSEIYGYTF. CDR3 coding DNA: TGCGCCAGCAGCCAAGATTTTTCAGAGATCTATGGCTACACCTTC.

The table lists this clone with a count of one. The chain employs TRBV18 and TRBJ2-7; 14 bases agree with TRBD2. The ends lost 3 bases at V and 6 bases at J; junction bases unmatched: 4. CDR1 is KGHSH and CDR2 is LQKENI in the germline V gene. The CDR3 length is 15 residues. CDR3 sequence reads: CASSPGTSGRGEQYF. The CDR3 DNA follows: TGTGCCAGCTCACCCGGGACTAGCGGGAGAGGCGAGCAGTACTTC.

The genes are TRBV27 and TRBJ1-2, with D perhaps TRBD1 (5 bases). CDR1 is MNHEY and CDR2 is SMNVEV in the germline V gene (reference sequence). This CDR3 has 15 residues. The ends were cut back, 6 bases at V and 1 base at J, with 15 bases in the middle. CDR3 residues: CASSRGNSLNYGYTF. The CDR3, as DNA: TGTGCCAGCAGCCGGGGGAACAGCCTTAACTATGGCTACACCTTC.

The rearrangement uses TRBV11-2 and TRBJ1-5; D gene uncertain. Trimming stripped 6 bases from V and 2 bases from J, with 14 bases between. Per germline, CDR1 SGHAT and CDR2 FQNNGV. This CDR3 contains 15 residues. The CDR3 sequence: CASSNGPPGNQPQHF. CDR3 DNA sequence: TGTGCCAGCAGTAACGGGCCACCGGGCAATCAGCCCCAGCATTTT.

The V call is TRBV5-4, the J call TRBJ2-7; no definite D call. This CDR3 is built from 12 residues. Germline V gene sequence: CDR1 SGHNT, CDR2 YYREEE (reference sequence). Trimming pared 2 bases from V and 6 bases from J, leaving 9 bases between. CDR3 protein: CASSFGRVEQYF. The CDR3 DNA reads TGTGCCAGCAGCTTTGGTCGAGTCGAGCAGTACTTC. The variable domain in full, completed from reference TRBV5-4 and TRBJ2-7, reads ETGVTQSPTHLIKTRGQQVTLRCSSQSGHNTVSWYQQALGQGPQFIFQYYREEENGRGNFPPRFSGLQFPNYSSELNVNALELDDSALYLCASSFGRVEQYFGPGTRLTVT.

The J gene is TRBJ1-2, the V gene TRBV30; 7 bases are a match to TRBD1. V trimming: 0 bases; J trimming: 5 bases; junction bases outside the gene matches: 6. The CDR3 extends over 14 amino acids. The germline gives CDR1 GTSNPN, CDR2 SVGIG (reference sequence). Here the CDR3 reads CAWSVNGQVYGYTF. CDR3 nucleotides: TGTGCCTGGAGTGTAAACGGACAGGTATATGGCTACACCTTC.